A selection of T cell receptor beta chains follows, all from one sample in a study of CD8+ T cells in alopecia areata. Clones were sequenced by immunoSEQ multiplex PCR, and TCRdb holds only the in-frame ones, with some missing. The sample contains 150,000 or so clones, roughly 62% of which appear only once. Sample: CD4+ T cells sorted from blood, taken at week 0. These receptors were taken from a human donor with alopecia areata. Both conserved end residues are trimmed from each CDR3. Each record gives: clone size, V gene, J gene, CDR3 protein. For some rows the clone size is stated as once, few or many, or as a class when expanded; others skip it.

>.|TRBV29-1|TRBJ2-2
SVGGANTGELF
>.|TRBV5-1|TRBJ2-5
ASSSGQVETQY
>few|TRBV18|TRBJ1-2
ASSPGTDLKYGYT
>.|TRBV6-1|TRBJ2-5
ASNQRASGQETQY
>.|TRBV27|TRBJ2-4
ASKRQTPSNIQY
>few|TRBV6-5|TRBJ1-6
ASSYSNRGTGSPLH
>.|TRBV19|TRBJ1-5
ASMNLNQPQH
>.|TRBV5-1|TRBJ1-6
ASRRDRVNSPLH
>.|TRBV7-7|TRBJ2-7
ASSIGPSYEQY
>few|TRBV20-1|TRBJ1-2
SASNDYGYT
>few|TRBV30|TRBJ2-5
AWSVMRETQY
>few|TRBV29-1|TRBJ1-5
SVATGATRNQPQH
>.|TRBV7-2|TRBJ2-7
ASSSEVGGQY
>.|TRBV30|TRBJ1-2
AWRSAIGGYT
>few|TRBV29-1|TRBJ2-3
SVTSGEESTDTQY
>.|TRBV2|TRBJ2-3
ASSGGGGDTQY
>few|TRBV6-5|TRBJ2-7
ASSLGTGGLYEQY
>.|TRBV27|TRBJ2-3
ASSFGVLAGATDTQY
>.|TRBV30|TRBJ1-1
AWRRGDEAF
>.|TRBV7-2|TRBJ2-3
ASTPARTDTQY
>few|TRBV30|TRBJ2-5
AWSVIPPDRKKETQY
>.|TRBV27|TRBJ1-6
ASSPGTWDSPLH
>few|TRBV28|TRBJ2-2
ASRSGNTGELF
>.|TRBV2|TRBJ2-7
ASSERTGATYEQY
>few|TRBV6-5|TRBJ1-2
ASSPLTGQGYA
>.|TRBV7-9|TRBJ2-5
ASSKGQFFQETQY
>.|TRBV30|TRBJ2-5
AWRKVSEQY
>.|TRBV6-5|TRBJ2-2
ATRAGGGTGELF
>.|TRBV6-6|TRBJ1-5
ASSAGRPDQPQH
>.|TRBV5-1|TRBJ2-7
ASSWDRVDEQY
>.|TRBV5-1|TRBJ2-2
ASSPANRAGELF
>.|TRBV30|TRBJ1-1
AWTRTPLNTEAF
>once|TRBV7-2|TRBJ2-1
ASSLGLHNEQF
>.|TRBV5-1|TRBJ2-1
ASSLAASGGEQF
>.|TRBV11-3|TRBJ1-2
ASSNPGQSNYGYT
>.|TRBV2|TRBJ2-4
ASSEGRSGLAKNIQY
>.|TRBV4-2|TRBJ2-4
ASSLGGENIQY
>.|TRBV15|TRBJ2-1
ATSMTGMGAGEQF
>.|TRBV7-9|TRBJ2-3
ASSLGLGGTDTQY
>.|TRBV27|TRBJ1-1
ASSRQGWEDTEAF
>.|TRBV6-6|TRBJ2-1
ASTFGRGLNEQF
>.|TRBV5-6|TRBJ1-2
ASTPRSGAYGYT
>.|TRBV11-2|TRBJ1-6
ASSIGRNSPLH
>many|TRBV27|TRBJ2-7
ASSQTPRQGKY
>.|TRBV20-1|TRBJ2-3
SARIGDTQY
>.|TRBV29-1|TRBJ2-3
SAEGRGTDTQY
>.|TRBV7-9|TRBJ2-3
ASSENRARLLADTQY
>few|TRBV7-8|TRBJ2-7
ASSLEGGSSYEQY
>.|TRBV7-2|TRBJ2-3
ASSRDHSTDTQY
>once|TRBV2|TRBJ2-1
ASGADYNEQF
>.|TRBV29-1|TRBJ1-4
SVAARTNEKLF
>few|TRBV25-1|TRBJ2-1
ASSAGWGLMAGNEQF
>.|TRBV7-9|TRBJ1-1
ASSFQGAVEAF
>.|TRBV30|TRBJ2-3
ACTGADTQY
>few|TRBV5-1|TRBJ1-6
ASSRAPSNSPLH